These T cell receptor beta chains were read from a single sample in a study of blood T cell repertoires in COVID-19. Clones were sequenced by immunoSEQ multiplex PCR, and TCRdb holds only the in-frame ones, with some missing. The data hold 85,000 to 100,000 clones, with approximately 80% observed a single time. The sequencing sample was made of peripheral blood. These TCRs come from a human donor in a cohort sampled during active COVID-19. CDR3s include the opening cysteine and the closing phenylalanine or tryptophan. Each record gives: CDR3 length, J gene, V gene, CDR3 protein.

>13|TRBJ1-2|TRBV19
CASSIKPGYGYTF
>14|TRBJ1-1|TRBV2
CASSERRVGTEAFF
>17|TRBJ2-7|TRBV2
CASSDTEPWGHSYEQYF
>15|TRBJ1-3|TRBV5-1
CASSVDSFSGNTIYF
>12|TRBJ1-1|TRBV7-2
CASRGAGAEAFF
>13|TRBJ2-7|TRBV18
CASSPDRGAEQYF
>15|TRBJ1-4|TRBV7-9
CASSLAMSANEKLFF
>18|TRBJ1-3|TRBV3-1/TRBV3-2
CASSPRDRAVFTGNTIYF
>16|TRBJ2-7|TRBV28
CASSLAILDRGYEQYF
>13|TRBJ2-1|TRBV7-9
CASSFTGGYEQFF
>15|TRBJ2-7|TRBV14
CASSLSTGRLSEQYF
>15|TRBJ2-1|TRBV6-5
CAPRGGPPLNNEQFF
>14|TRBJ2-2|TRBV11-2
CASSLTRGSGELFF
>16|TRBJ2-2|TRBV9
CASSPGTGGRTGELFF
>16|TRBJ2-7|TRBV7-2
CASSSSSGGQLYEQYF
>12|TRBJ2-5|TRBV11-3
CASSQTGETQYF
>12|TRBJ2-1|TRBV7-8
CASSLDYHEQFF
>23|TRBJ2-2|TRBV24-1
CATSDFLGTGGLGAGGVTGELFF
>19|TRBJ2-3|TRBV5-1
CASSVQGLALSVSTDTQYF
>14|TRBJ1-1|TRBV5-1
CASSSMTGNTEAFF
>13|TRBJ1-1|TRBV18
CASSPTGYSEAFF
>14|TRBJ1-4|TRBV27
CASRLGQGREKLFF
>14|TRBJ2-6|TRBV29-1
CSVEEHPGANVLTF
>16|TRBJ2-5|TRBV19
CASSITIQGAQETQYF
>14|TRBJ1-2|TRBV5-4
CASSLRGGPNGYTF
>15|TRBJ2-1|TRBV25-1
CASSDGSGGRNEQFF
>15|TRBJ2-5|TRBV3-1/TRBV3-2
CASSQDIGGQETQYF
>13|TRBJ1-1|TRBV6-4
CASSLTGNTEAFF
>13|TRBJ1-4|TRBV14
CASQGQNNEKLFF
>16|TRBJ1-6|TRBV7-2
CASSSQGVGYNSPLHF
>14|TRBJ2-3|TRBV5-6
CASSFYSGGSTQYF
>12|TRBJ2-7|TRBV28
CASSLLLGRRHF
>14|TRBJ2-2|TRBV19
CASSFSSGTGELFF
>16|TRBJ1-6|TRBV9
CASSVQWSGGNSPLHF
>16|TRBJ2-7|TRBV28
CASSWGSGRSSYEQYF
>12|TRBJ2-2|TRBV29-1
CSVDKNTGELFF
>15|TRBJ2-1|TRBV19
CASSVGLAGVNEQFF
>16|TRBJ1-4|TRBV11-2
CASSLYLTGRDEKLFF